These 5 T cell receptor beta chains originate from one sample sequenced in a study of tumor-infiltrating lymphocytes in localized non-small cell lung cancer. Sequencing was performed with immunoSEQ multiplex PCR; in TCRdb, only in-frame clones are kept and a portion is missing. Found here are some 17,000 clones, more than 75% of them singletons; the top ten hold 10% to 13%. Input material: uninvolved lung tissue not adjacent to the tumor. These receptors were taken from a human donor with non-small cell lung cancer.

The chain links TRBV7-9 to TRBJ1-2; tentatively, D is TRBD1 (6 bases). The CDR3 is made up of 15 amino acids. Germline CDR1 is SEHNR and CDR2 is FQNEAQ (reference sequence). Trimming took off 1 base at V and 4 bases at J, with 13 bases between the two ends. The CDR3: CASSLGGQGSYGYTF. DNA of the CDR3: TGTGCCAGCAGCTTAGGGGGGCAGGGGAGCTATGGCTACACCTTC.

The chain employs TRBV4-1 and TRBJ2-7; D call uncertain. The V gene lost 4 bases and the J gene lost 3 bases, with 28 bases spanning the gap. Germline-derived CDR1 and CDR2 are MGHRA and YSYEKL. This CDR3 comprises 19 residues. Here the CDR3 DNA reads TGCGCCAGCAGCCCCACCCGAGAGCCCTTGAGCCAAGGGATCTACGAGCAGTACTTC. Its translation: CASSPTREPLSQGIYEQYF.

The rearrangement links TRBV2 to TRBJ1-5; D is ambiguous. V dropped 8 bases and J dropped 7 bases, with 15 bases sitting between them. CDR3 length: 13 amino acids. Germline V gene data show CDR1 as SNHLY and CDR2 as FYNNEI. The CDR3 here is CASDVGDGQPQHF. CDR3 DNA: TGTGCCAGCGATGTCGGGGATGGACAGCCCCAGCATTTT.

This clone is termed medium-sized. The chain has TRBV27 and TRBJ2-7; D is perhaps TRBD1 (6 bases). Between the trimmed V and J ends, which lost 5 bases and 5 bases, there was a span of 10 bases. CDR1 and CDR2 (germline): MNHEY, SMNVEV (reference sequence). The CDR3 contains 12 residues. CDR3 in DNA: TGTGCCAGCAGTGCCGACAGGCACGAGCAGTACTTC. Translation: CASSADRHEQYF.

This chain uses TRBV6-1 with TRBJ1-5; D not resolved. The CDR3 extends over 13 amino acids. Trimming left V 6 bases short and J 4 bases short, with 10 bases between. Germline V gives CDR1 MNHNS, CDR2 SASEGT. The CDR3, as DNA: TGTGCCAGCAGGGCCACAGAGAATCAGCCCCAGCATTTT. Translated: CASRATENQPQHF.